The 17 T cell receptor beta chains presented below share a single source sample, sequenced in a study of T cells in Graves' hyperthyroidism and ophthalmopathy. TCR beta CDR3 sequences were amplified from RNA transcripts. During a first-round RT-PCR of the TCR CDR3, the HTBI primer set was used. TCRdb ran MiXCR on the multiplex PCR reads and lists one entry per CDR3 protein. The table shows a few hundred thousand distinct CDR3 sequences, with 35% to 55% occurring only once. Source material: peripheral blood or thyroid tissue (not recorded which). All receptors derive from a woman in her late teens or twenties with Graves' hyperthyroidism.

The sample holds a few counts of this clonotype. CDR3 protein: CASSSPLGGRLGTQYF. The CDR3 bases are TGTGCCAGCAGTTCACCTCTTGGAGGGAGGCTCGGGACCCAGTACTTC. The chain combines TRBV2 with TRBJ2-5; possibly TRBD2 for D (6 bases). V was shortened by 5 bases and J by 7 bases, with 23 bases between the two germline ends. This CDR3 is built from 16 residues. Germline V gene lookup returns CDR1 SNHLY and CDR2 FYNNEI.

The chain links TRBV2 to TRBJ2-5, with TRBD2 identical over 7 bases. V was pared by 7 bases and J by 5 bases, with 4 bases of the junction left unmatched. The CDR3 has 12 amino acids. In germline, CDR1 is SNHLY, CDR2 FYNNEI. The DNA of the CDR3 is TGTGCCAGCACCGACGGGAGGGAGACCCAGTACTTC. Protein: CASTDGRETQYF.

This clonotype was counted many times. The chain employs TRBV20-1 and TRBJ1-4; the match to TRBD1 covers 10 bases. Trimming cost V 3 bases and J 7 bases; bases outside gene matches: 5. There are 14 residues in the CDR3. CDR1 is DFQATT, CDR2 SNEGSKA, per germline (reference sequence). The CDR3 sequence: CSARSRQGAEKLFF. The CDR3 DNA reads TGCAGTGCTAGGTCCCGACAGGGGGCTGAAAAACTGTTTTTT.

This clonotype was seen a single time. The rearrangement links TRBV2 to TRBJ2-7; 13 bases match TRBD2. The CDR3 is made up of 16 amino acids. Germline V CDR1 and CDR2: SNHLY, FYNNEI. The trim removed 6 bases at V and 7 bases at J, leaving 12 bases unmatched. The CDR3 here is CASSPYGLAGVDEQYF. The CDR3 region has the DNA TGTGCCAGCAGCCCTTACGGACTAGCGGGAGTGGATGAGCAGTACTTC.

This clonotype has ten or more counts. The V and J genes are TRBV20-1 and TRBJ1-5; a possible D gene is TRBD1 (5 bases). In germline, CDR1 is DFQATT, CDR2 SNEGSKA (reference sequence). V was clipped by 0 bases and J by 7 bases, with 19 bases between them. The CDR3 runs to 16 residues. The CDR3 protein is CSARDKYQGVRQPQHF. In nucleotides, the CDR3 is TGCAGTGCTAGAGATAAATATCAGGGAGTTCGGCAGCCCCAGCATTTT.

The chain employs TRBV29-1 and TRBJ2-2; 14 nucleotides align to TRBD2. V lost 4 bases and J lost 7; bases outside the gene matches: 11. Germline CDR1 is SQVTM and CDR2 is ANQGSEA. CDR3 length: 17 amino acids. The CDR3 DNA is TGCAGCGTTGCCAGACTAGCGGGAGGGACGCGTTTCGGGGAGCTGTTTTTT. This codes for CSVARLAGGTRFGELFF.

This clonotype has a count of ten or more. This chain links TRBV30 with TRBJ1-1, with D possibly TRBD1 on 5 matching bases. The V gene's germline CDR1 is GTSNPN and CDR2 SVGIG (reference sequence). V was trimmed by 2 bases and J by 6 bases, leaving 10 bases between them. The CDR3 is 12 residues long. The CDR3 DNA is TGTGCCTGGAGTCGGGGGTCCGCTGAAGCTTTCTTT. Translated, it gives CAWSRGSAEAFF.

In its sample, this clonotype was seen many times. This rearrangement joins TRBV12-5 to TRBJ2-5; D ambiguous. This CDR3 region has 17 residues. Per germline, CDR1 LGHNT and CDR2 FRNRAP. V lost 6 bases, J lost 2 bases, and 22 bases lay in between. The chain's CDR3 is CASGNGRSMPRQETQYF. The DNA for the CDR3 is TGTGCTAGTGGGAACGGCCGCAGTATGCCACGGCAAGAGACCCAGTACTTC.

This clonotype was counted only a few times. The genes are TRBV7-2 and TRBJ1-5; 10 bases align to TRBD2. Near its end, the DNA agrees better with TRBJ2-3, so the J call may be wrong. This CDR3 spans 19 amino acids. Germline assignment: CDR1 SGHTA and CDR2 FQGNSA. The CDR3, as DNA: TGTGCCAGCAGCTTGGCCTCGCTAGCGGGAGCGGATGGCACAGATACGCAGTATTTT. This encodes CASSLASLAGADGTDTQYF.

The table lists this clonotype with a count of one. V and J are TRBV7-8 and TRBJ2-7, with 12 bases identical to TRBD2. Germline CDR1 is SGHVS and CDR2 is FQNEAQ. The CDR3 is 18 amino acids. J was trimmed by 2 bases and V by 5 bases; bases with no gene match: 13. DNA of the CDR3: TGTGCCAGCAGCCCGTGGACTAGCGGGATAGGGGAAGCCTACGAGCAGTACTTC. It translates to CASSPWTSGIGEAYEQYF.

The chain combines TRBV2 with TRBJ2-1; D gene unclear. The CDR3 contains 15 residues. Looked up from germline, CDR1 is SNHLY and CDR2 is FYNNEI. Trimming cost V 0 bases and J 2 bases, with 8 bases left between them. The CDR3 bases are TGTGCCAGCAGTGAAGCAGTAGTAGCCTACAATGAGCAGTTCTTC. It encodes CASSEAVVAYNEQFF.

This clonotype was seen ten or more times. The chain combines TRBV5-6 with TRBJ1-4; 7 nucleotides align to TRBD1. The CDR3 extends over 15 amino acids. V trimming: 4 bases; J trimming: 4 bases; junction bases outside the gene matches: 7. Germline assignment: CDR1 SGHDT and CDR2 YYEEEE. CDR3 amino acids: CASSQPGQHNEKLFF. CDR3 DNA sequence: TGTGCCAGCAGCCAGCCGGGACAGCATAATGAAAAACTGTTTTTT.

This clonotype was observed many times. The chain couples TRBV20-1 to TRBJ1-5, with 7 bases matching TRBD1. The CDR3 runs 14 residues. After removal of 6 bases from V and 4 bases from J, the junction contained 9 bases not matched to a gene. CDR1 DFQATT and CDR2 SNEGSKA come from the germline V gene (reference sequence). The CDR3 DNA reads as TGCAGTGCCTATTCCCAGGGGGTGAATCAGCCCCAGCATTTT. This translates into CSAYSQGVNQPQHF.

The chain has TRBV2 and TRBJ1-1, with a possible D match to TRBD1 (5 bases). With 1 base removed from V and 10 bases from J, the gap between germline ends came to 10 bases. Germline CDR1 is SNHLY and CDR2 is FYNNEI. The CDR3 length is 12 residues. The CDR3 sequence is CASSEDGTLAFF. Written as DNA, the CDR3 is TGTGCCAGCAGTGAAGATGGGACTCTAGCTTTCTTT.

The chain carries TRBV29-1 and TRBJ1-2; TRBD1 matches 9 bases. Germline loops: CDR1 SQVTM, CDR2 ANQGSEA. Losses at the gene ends were 4 bases for V and 12 bases for J; bases not matched to a gene: 12. The CDR3 runs 13 residues. CDR3 coding DNA: TGCAGCGTTGGTCCGGGACAGGGTATTTCCGACACCTTC. It specifies CSVGPGQGISDTF.

The chain uses TRBV7-2 and TRBJ2-3, with D possibly called TRBD1 or TRBD2 (5 bases each). This CDR3 has 13 amino acids. V was shortened by 5 bases and J by 7 bases, with 13 bases between the two germline ends. CDR1 and CDR2 from the germline V gene are SGHTA and FQGNSA. CDR3 protein: CASSPTWGYTQYF. CDR3 in DNA: TGTGCCAGCAGCCCGACTTGGGGGTATACGCAGTATTTT.

The chain couples TRBV2 to TRBJ1-6, with D possibly matching TRBD1 (6 bases). This CDR3 has 13 amino acids. V shed 8 bases and J shed 5 bases, with 10 bases lying between them. Germline loops: CDR1 SNHLY, CDR2 FYNNEI. The CDR3 loop is CASLQGNNSPLHF. In DNA, the CDR3 is TGTGCCAGCCTACAGGGAAATAATTCACCCCTCCACTTT.